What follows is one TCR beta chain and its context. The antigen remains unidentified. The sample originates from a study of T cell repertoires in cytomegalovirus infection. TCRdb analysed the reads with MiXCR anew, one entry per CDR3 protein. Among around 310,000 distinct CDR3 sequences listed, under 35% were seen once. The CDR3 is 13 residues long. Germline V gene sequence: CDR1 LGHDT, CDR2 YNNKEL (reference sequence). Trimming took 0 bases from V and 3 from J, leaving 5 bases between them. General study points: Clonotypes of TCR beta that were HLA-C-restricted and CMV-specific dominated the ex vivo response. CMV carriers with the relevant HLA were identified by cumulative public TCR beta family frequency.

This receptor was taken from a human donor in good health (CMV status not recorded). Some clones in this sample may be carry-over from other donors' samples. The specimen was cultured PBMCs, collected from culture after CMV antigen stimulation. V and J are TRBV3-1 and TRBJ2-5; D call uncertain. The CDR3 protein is CASSQEPKETQYF. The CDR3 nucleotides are TGTGCCAGCAGCCAAGAGCCTAAAGAGACCCAGTACTTC.